These 18 T cell receptor beta chains originate from one sample sequenced in a study of CD8+ T cells in alopecia areata. Indicated treatment: oral pan-JAK inhibitor, 5-10 mg twice daily. Following RNA extraction, reverse transcription yielded cDNA that acted as the sequencing template. Measured with immunoSEQ multiplex PCR; TCRdb has only the in-frame clones, and not every one. The data contain 150,000 to 250,000 clones, 50% to 60% of them seen just once; the ten biggest clones take up approximately 3.3%. The sequences come from CD4+ T cells sorted from blood, collected at week 4, from a patient treated with tofacitinib. These TCRs come from a human donor with alopecia areata.

The rearrangement uses TRBV7-9 and TRBJ1-5; tentatively, D is TRBD1 (5 bases). Germline CDR1 reads SEHNR; CDR2 reads FQNEAQ (reference sequence). V was cut by 1 base and J by 3 bases, with 10 bases left in between. The CDR3 is 15 residues long. The CDR3 nucleotides read TGTGCCAGCAGCTTAGGGGGCAGCAACAATCAGCCCCAGCATTTT. Amino acids: CASSLGGSNNQPQHF.

This chain connects TRBV29-1 to TRBJ2-5; 7 bases are shared with TRBD2. There are 13 residues in the CDR3. CDR1 is SQVTM, CDR2 ANQGSEA, per germline. V trimming: 4 bases; J trimming: 2 bases; junction bases outside the gene matches: 4. CDR3 protein: CSVGPGGQETQYF. The CDR3 DNA reads TGCAGCGTTGGGCCGGGGGGACAAGAGACCCAGTACTTC.

The chain uses TRBV4-2 and TRBJ2-7, with D possibly matching TRBD1 (6 bases). Germline V gene lookup returns CDR1 LGHNA and CDR2 YNFKEQ. Between the trimmed V and J ends, which lost 1 base and 2 bases, there was a span of 9 bases. CDR3 length equals 14 residues. The chain's CDR3 is CASSQGRQAYEQYF. As DNA, the CDR3 is TGTGCCAGCAGCCAAGGACGACAGGCCTACGAGCAGTACTTC.

This chain links TRBV5-1 with TRBJ2-2, with D possibly TRBD1 on 6 matching bases. Trimming removed 2 bases from V and 2 bases from J, with 10 bases in between. CDR1 and CDR2 from the germline V gene are SGHRS and YFSETQ. The CDR3 has 15 residues. In nucleotides, the CDR3 is TGCGCCAGCAGCTTCGCGGACAGAAACACCGGGGAGCTGTTTTTT. Translating it yields CASSFADRNTGELFF.

This clone has just a few counts. The gene calls are TRBV2 and TRBJ2-1; 12 bases are a match to TRBD2. The CDR3 runs 15 residues. Germline V CDR1 and CDR2: SNHLY, FYNNEI. Trimming took 11 bases from V and 6 from J; bases not matched to a gene: 11. The CDR3: CAGRVGLAGTNEQFF. CDR3 bases: TGTGCCGGAAGGGTCGGACTAGCGGGGACCAATGAGCAGTTCTTC.

This clone showed up just a few times. CDR3 coding DNA: TGTGCCTGGAGTGTAACCCGGCTAGCGGGGGGGCGGAATGAGCAGTTCTTC. It codes for CAWSVTRLAGGRNEQFF. V usage is TRBV30 and J usage is TRBJ2-1, with TRBD2 identical over 12 bases. In germline, CDR1 is GTSNPN, CDR2 SVGIG (reference sequence). J gave up 7 bases and V 0 bases, and 10 bases lay outside the gene matches. This CDR3 contains 17 residues.

V gene TRBV14 combines with J gene TRBJ2-5, with D possibly being TRBD1 (6 bases). Trimming left V 4 bases short and J 1 base short, with 13 bases between. This CDR3 spans 15 amino acids. From germline, CDR1 is SGHDN and CDR2 FVKESK. CDR3 DNA sequence: TGTGCCAGCAGCCGACAAACAGGGATCCAAGAGACCCAGTACTTC. Translating it yields CASSRQTGIQETQYF.

This clone was observed a handful of times. The CDR3 is CASSLRQGADTQYF. CDR3 DNA: TGTGCCAGCAGCCTCAGACAGGGGGCAGATACGCAGTATTTT. The genes are TRBV7-2 and TRBJ2-3; TRBD1 aligns across 9 bases. The CDR3 contains 14 residues. Looked up from germline, CDR1 is SGHTA and CDR2 is FQGNSA. The V and J ends lost 5 bases and 4 bases, in that order; junction bases with no gene match: 4.

The table lists this clone with a few counts. The rearrangement joins TRBV23-1 to TRBJ2-3; D remains unclear. TRBV23-1 is flagged as an ORF with uncertain function. There are 15 residues in the CDR3. Trimming cost V 2 bases and J 1 base, with 10 bases left between them. The chain's CDR3 is CASSQRPPCTDTQYF. In nucleotides, the CDR3 is TGCGCCAGCAGTCAAAGGCCCCCCTGCACAGATACGCAGTATTTT.

This clone was detected only a few times. The V and J genes are TRBV15 and TRBJ1-1; D is uncertain. The CDR3 extends over 17 amino acids. The germline V gene has CDR1 LNHNV and CDR2 YYDKDF (reference sequence). V was clipped by 1 base and J by 3 bases, with 18 bases between them. This CDR3 is CATSRGGRFWTDTEAFF. In DNA, the CDR3 is TGTGCCACCAGCAGAGGCGGGAGGTTCTGGACGGACACTGAAGCTTTCTTT.

In its sample, this clone was seen a few times. This chain links TRBV19 with TRBJ1-6; no definite D call. The CDR3 has 14 amino acids. Germline V gene sequence: CDR1 LNHDA, CDR2 SQIVND (reference sequence). The germline V and J ends were trimmed by 0 bases and 9 bases, with 9 bases remaining between them. CDR3 region: CASSIDLSASPLHF. The CDR3 DNA sequence: TGTGCCAGTAGTATAGATCTATCGGCTTCACCCCTCCACTTT. Combining the CDR3 with reference TRBV19 and TRBJ1-6 gives the whole variable domain DGGITQSPKYLFRKEGQNVTLSCEQNLNHDAMYWYRQDPGQGLRLIYYSQIVNDFQKGDIAEGYSVSREKKESFPLTVTSAQKNPTAFYLCASSIDLSASPLHFGNGTRLTVT.

The genes are TRBV2 and TRBJ2-5; TRBD2 matches at 7 bases. Germline V CDR1 and CDR2: SNHLY, FYNNEI. The CDR3 consists of 14 residues. Trimming removed 3 bases from V and 2 bases from J; junction bases left unmatched: 3. The CDR3 DNA follows: TGTGCCAGCAGTGACTGGACTAGACAAGAGACCCAGTACTTC. This gives the protein CASSDWTRQETQYF.

The chain uses TRBV7-9 and TRBJ2-4; weak D call: TRBD2 (6 bases). V was shortened by 4 bases and J by 9 bases, with 13 bases between the two germline ends. CDR1 is SEHNR, CDR2 FQNEAQ, per germline (reference sequence). This CDR3 has 13 residues. CDR3 sequence: CASSSSSASIQYF. Here the CDR3 DNA reads TGTGCCAGCAGCTCGTCTAGCGCCAGCATTCAGTACTTC. Complete variable domain (other parts from reference TRBV7-9 and TRBJ2-4): DTGVSQNPRHKITKRGQNVTFRCDPISEHNRLYWYRQTLGQGPEFLTYFQNEAQLEKSRLLSDRFSAERPKGSFSTLEIQRTEQGDSAMYLCASSSSSASIQYFGAGTRLSVL.

The chain has TRBV4-1 and TRBJ2-6, with 11 bases matching TRBD1. Germline CDR1 is MGHRA and CDR2 is YSYEKL. The ends lost 1 base at V and 2 bases at J; junction bases unmatched: 7. This CDR3 spans 19 amino acids. CDR3 amino acids: CASSQARDRGLAGANVLTF. The CDR3 DNA reads TGCGCCAGCAGCCAAGCAAGGGACAGGGGGTTAGCTGGGGCCAACGTCCTGACTTTC.

Only a few counts were recorded for this clone. This chain uses TRBV11-1 with TRBJ1-1; 7 nucleotides agree with TRBD1. The CDR3 has 12 residues. Per germline, CDR1 SGHAT and CDR2 FQDESV (reference sequence). Germline trimming cut 5 bases from V and 11 bases from J; bases unmatched to any gene: 8. CDR3 nucleotide sequence: TGTGCCAGCAGCCGCGTTACAGGGGACGCTTTCTTT. Translating it yields CASSRVTGDAFF.

Points on this clone: Distinct nucleotide sequences in the sample also encode this CDR3. CDR3 amino acids: CAWSGWAGYTF. In DNA form, the CDR3 reads TGTGCCTGGAGTGGCTGGGCTGGCTACACCTTC. The chain uses TRBV30 and TRBJ1-2, with D unresolved. CDR1 GTSNPN and CDR2 SVGIG come from the germline V gene (reference sequence). The CDR3 spans 11 residues. V was pared by 1 base and J by 7 bases, with 7 bases between.

This chain joins TRBV14 and TRBJ2-5; D is uncertain. V lost 0 bases to trimming and J lost 7 bases, with 12 bases between them. There are 14 residues in the CDR3. Germline CDR1 reads SGHDN; CDR2 reads FVKESK. The CDR3 sequence is CASSQDFPLPTQYF. The DNA of the CDR3 is TGTGCCAGCAGCCAAGATTTCCCTCTTCCGACCCAGTACTTC.

The V call is TRBV7-2, the J call TRBJ2-3; TRBD2 agrees at 13 bases. V trimming: 4 bases; J trimming: 6 bases; junction bases outside the gene matches: 1. CDR3 length equals 14 residues. CDR1 and CDR2 (germline): SGHTA, FQGNSA. Written as DNA, the CDR3 is TGTGCCAGCAGCTCGGGACTAGCGGGGGATACGCAGTATTTT. Protein product: CASSSGLAGDTQYF.